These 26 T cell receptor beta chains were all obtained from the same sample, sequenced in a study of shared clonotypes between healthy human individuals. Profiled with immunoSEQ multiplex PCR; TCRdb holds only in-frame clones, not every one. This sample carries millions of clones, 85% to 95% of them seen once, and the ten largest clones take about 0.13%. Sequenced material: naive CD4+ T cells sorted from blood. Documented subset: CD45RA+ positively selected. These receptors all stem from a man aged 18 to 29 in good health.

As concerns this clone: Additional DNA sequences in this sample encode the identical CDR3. The CDR3 nucleotides read TGTGCCAGCAGTTCCGACCGGAACACTGAAGCTTTCTTT. It specifies CASSSDRNTEAFF. This sequence joins TRBV2 and TRBJ1-1, with D unclear. CDR3 size: 13 residues. Per the germline V gene, CDR1 is SNHLY and CDR2 is FYNNEI. The V gene lost 5 bases and the J gene lost 1 base, with 8 bases spanning the gap.

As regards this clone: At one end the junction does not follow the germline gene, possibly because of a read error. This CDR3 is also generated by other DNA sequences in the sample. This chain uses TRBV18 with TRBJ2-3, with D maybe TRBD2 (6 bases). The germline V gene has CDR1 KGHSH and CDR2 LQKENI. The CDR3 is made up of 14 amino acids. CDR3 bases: TGTGCCAGCTCTCCACTAGCAGGCACAGATACGCAGTATTTT. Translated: CASSPLAGTDTQYF.

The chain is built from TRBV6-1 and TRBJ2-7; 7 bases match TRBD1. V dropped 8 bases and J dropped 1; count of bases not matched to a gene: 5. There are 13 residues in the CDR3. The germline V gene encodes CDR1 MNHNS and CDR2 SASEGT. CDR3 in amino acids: CASGWTGSYEQYF. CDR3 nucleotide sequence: TGTGCCAGCGGGTGGACAGGTTCCTACGAGCAGTACTTC.

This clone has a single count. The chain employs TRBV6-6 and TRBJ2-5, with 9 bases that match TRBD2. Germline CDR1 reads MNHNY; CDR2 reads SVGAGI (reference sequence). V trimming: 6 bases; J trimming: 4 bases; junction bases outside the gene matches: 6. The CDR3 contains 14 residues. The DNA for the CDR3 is TGTGCCAGCAGCGCTAGCGGGGTGGGAGAGACCCAGTACTTC. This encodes CASSASGVGETQYF.

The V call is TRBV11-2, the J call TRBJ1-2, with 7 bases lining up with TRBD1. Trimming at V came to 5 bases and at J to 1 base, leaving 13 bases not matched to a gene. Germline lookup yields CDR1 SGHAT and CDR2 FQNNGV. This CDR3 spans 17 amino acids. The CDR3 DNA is TGTGCCAGCAGCACCTCGACAGGGATGCCTGGTAACTATGGCTACACCTTC. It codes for CASSTSTGMPGNYGYTF.

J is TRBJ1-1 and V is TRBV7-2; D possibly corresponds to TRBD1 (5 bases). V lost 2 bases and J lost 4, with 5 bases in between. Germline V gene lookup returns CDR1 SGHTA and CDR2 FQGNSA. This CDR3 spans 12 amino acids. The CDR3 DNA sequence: TGTGCCAGCAGCTTAAGGGGCACTGAAGCTTTCTTT. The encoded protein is CASSLRGTEAFF.

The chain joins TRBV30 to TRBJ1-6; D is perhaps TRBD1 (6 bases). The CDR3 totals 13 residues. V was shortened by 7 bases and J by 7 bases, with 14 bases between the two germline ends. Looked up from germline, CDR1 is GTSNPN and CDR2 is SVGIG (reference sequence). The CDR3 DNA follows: TGTGCCTCCCAGGGGACTGGCAATTCACCCCTCCACTTT. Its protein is CASQGTGNSPLHF.

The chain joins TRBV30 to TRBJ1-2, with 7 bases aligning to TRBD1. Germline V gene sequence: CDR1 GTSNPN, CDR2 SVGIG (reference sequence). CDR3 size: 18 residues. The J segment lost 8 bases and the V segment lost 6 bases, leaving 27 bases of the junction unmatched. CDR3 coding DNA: TGTGCCTGCACCAGCAACAGGGGACTTGGGGTCGGCTATCAGGGCTACACCTTC. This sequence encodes CACTSNRGLGVGYQGYTF.

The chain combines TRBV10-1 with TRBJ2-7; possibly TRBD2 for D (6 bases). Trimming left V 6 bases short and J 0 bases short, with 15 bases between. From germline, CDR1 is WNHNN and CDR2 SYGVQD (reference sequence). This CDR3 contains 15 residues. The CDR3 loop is CASSPGTRSSYEQYF. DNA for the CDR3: TGCGCCAGCAGCCCCGGGACTCGGAGCTCCTACGAGCAGTACTTC.

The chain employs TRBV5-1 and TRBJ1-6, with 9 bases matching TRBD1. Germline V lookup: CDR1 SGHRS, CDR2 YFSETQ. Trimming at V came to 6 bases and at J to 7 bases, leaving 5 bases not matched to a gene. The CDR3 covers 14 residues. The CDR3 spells CASTRDRENSPLHF. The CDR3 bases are TGCGCCAGCACCCGGGACAGGGAAAATTCACCCCTCCACTTT.

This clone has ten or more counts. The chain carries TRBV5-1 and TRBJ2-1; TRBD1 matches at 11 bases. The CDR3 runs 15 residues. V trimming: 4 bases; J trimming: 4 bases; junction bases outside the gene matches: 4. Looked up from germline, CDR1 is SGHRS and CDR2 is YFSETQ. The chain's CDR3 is CASSTGQGAYNEQFF. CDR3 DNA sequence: TGCGCCAGCAGCACCGGACAGGGGGCGTACAATGAGCAGTTCTTC. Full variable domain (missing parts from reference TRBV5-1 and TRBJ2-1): KAGVTQTPRYLIKTRGQQVTLSCSPISGHRSVSWYQQTPGQGLQFLFEYFSETQRNKGNFPGRFSGRQFSNSRSEMNVSTLELGDSALYLCASSTGQGAYNEQFFGPGTRLTVL.

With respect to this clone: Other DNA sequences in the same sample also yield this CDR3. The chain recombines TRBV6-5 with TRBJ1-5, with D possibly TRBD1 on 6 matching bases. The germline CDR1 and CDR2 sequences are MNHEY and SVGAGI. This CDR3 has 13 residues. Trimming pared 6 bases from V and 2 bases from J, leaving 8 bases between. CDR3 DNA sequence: TGTGCCAGCAGGGGGGGCGGCAATCAGCCCCAGCATTTT. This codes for CASRGGGNQPQHF.

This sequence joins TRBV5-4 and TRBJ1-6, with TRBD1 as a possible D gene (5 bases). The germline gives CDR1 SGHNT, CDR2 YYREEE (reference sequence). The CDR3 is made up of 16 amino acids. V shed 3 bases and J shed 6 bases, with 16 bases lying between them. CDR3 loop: CASSSQWSGGNSPLHF. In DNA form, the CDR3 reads TGTGCCAGCAGCTCTCAATGGAGCGGGGGTAATTCACCCCTCCACTTT. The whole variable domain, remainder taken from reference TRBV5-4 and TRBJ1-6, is ETGVTQSPTHLIKTRGQQVTLRCSSQSGHNTVSWYQQALGQGPQFIFQYYREEENGRGNFPPRFSGLQFPNYSSELNVNALELDDSALYLCASSSQWSGGNSPLHFGNGTRLTVT.

The CDR3 DNA reads TGTGCCAGCAGCCCCCCCATAGTAGCGGGAGGTAACGTGATTTCGGCCCAGTACTTC. Amino acids: CASSPPIVAGGNVISAQYF. The chain has TRBV7-2 and TRBJ2-5; 10 positions agree with TRBD2. The V gene's germline CDR1 is SGHTA and CDR2 FQGNSA. The J segment lost 9 bases and the V segment lost 5 bases, leaving 24 bases of the junction unmatched. The CDR3 length is 19 residues.

The CDR3: CASSYRGPIGAFF. The CDR3 nucleotides are TGTGCCAGCAGTTACCGGGGCCCAATCGGGGCTTTCTTT. This chain joins TRBV28 and TRBJ1-1; maybe TRBD1 (5 bases). Trimming took 4 bases from V and 11 from J, leaving 17 bases between them. The CDR3 runs to 13 residues. CDR1 and CDR2 (germline): MDHEN, SYDVKM.

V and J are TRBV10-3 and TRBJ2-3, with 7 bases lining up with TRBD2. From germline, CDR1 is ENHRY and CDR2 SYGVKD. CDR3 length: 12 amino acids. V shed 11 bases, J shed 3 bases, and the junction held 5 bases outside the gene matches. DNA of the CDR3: TGTGCCGGTGGGGGGGTTACAGATACGCAGTATTTT. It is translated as CAGGGVTDTQYF.

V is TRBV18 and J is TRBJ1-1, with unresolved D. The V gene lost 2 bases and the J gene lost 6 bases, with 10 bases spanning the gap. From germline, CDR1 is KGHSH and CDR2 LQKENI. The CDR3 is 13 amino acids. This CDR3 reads CASSPTRESEAFF. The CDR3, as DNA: TGTGCCAGCTCACCAACGAGGGAATCTGAAGCTTTCTTT.

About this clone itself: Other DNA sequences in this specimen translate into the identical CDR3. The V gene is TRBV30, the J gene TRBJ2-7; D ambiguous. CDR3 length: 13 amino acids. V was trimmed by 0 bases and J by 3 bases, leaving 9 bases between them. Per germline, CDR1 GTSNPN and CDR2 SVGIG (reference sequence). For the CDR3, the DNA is TGTGCCTGGAGTGTCTCTGGCAGCTACGAGCAGTACTTC. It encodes CAWSVSGSYEQYF.

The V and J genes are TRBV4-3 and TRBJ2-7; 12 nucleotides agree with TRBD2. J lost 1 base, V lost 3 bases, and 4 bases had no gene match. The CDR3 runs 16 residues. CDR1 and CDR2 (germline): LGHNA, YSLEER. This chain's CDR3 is CASSHRTSGNSYEQYF. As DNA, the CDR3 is TGCGCCAGCAGCCACCGGACTAGCGGGAATTCCTACGAGCAGTACTTC.

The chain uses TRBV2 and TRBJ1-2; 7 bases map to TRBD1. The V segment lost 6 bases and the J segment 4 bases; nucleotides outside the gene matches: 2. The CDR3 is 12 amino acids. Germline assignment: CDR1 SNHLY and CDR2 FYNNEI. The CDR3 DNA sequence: TGTGCCAGCAGGGGACAGATCTATGGCTACACCTTC. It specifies CASRGQIYGYTF.

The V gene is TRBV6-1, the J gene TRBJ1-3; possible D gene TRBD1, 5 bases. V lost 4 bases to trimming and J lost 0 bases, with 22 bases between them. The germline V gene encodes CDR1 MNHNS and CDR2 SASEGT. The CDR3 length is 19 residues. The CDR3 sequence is CASSGTYRDLRSSGNTIYF. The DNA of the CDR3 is TGTGCCAGCAGTGGAACATACCGGGACTTAAGAAGCTCTGGAAACACCATATATTTT.

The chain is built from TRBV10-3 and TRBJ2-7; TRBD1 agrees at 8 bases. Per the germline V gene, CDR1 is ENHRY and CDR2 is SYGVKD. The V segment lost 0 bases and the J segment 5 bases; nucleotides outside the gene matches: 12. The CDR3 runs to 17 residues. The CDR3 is CAISESSRGLASHEQYF. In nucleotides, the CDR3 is TGTGCCATCAGTGAGTCAAGCAGGGGGCTAGCTAGCCACGAGCAGTACTTC.

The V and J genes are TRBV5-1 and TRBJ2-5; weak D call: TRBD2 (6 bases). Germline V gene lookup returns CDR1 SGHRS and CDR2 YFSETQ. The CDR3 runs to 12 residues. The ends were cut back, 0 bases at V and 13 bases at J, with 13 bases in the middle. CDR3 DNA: TGCGCCAGCAGCTTGGAGTATAGGGACTGGTACTTC. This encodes CASSLEYRDWYF.

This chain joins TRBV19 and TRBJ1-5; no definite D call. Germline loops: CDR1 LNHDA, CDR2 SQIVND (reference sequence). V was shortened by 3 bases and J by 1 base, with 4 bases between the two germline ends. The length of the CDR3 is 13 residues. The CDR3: CASSMESNQPQHF. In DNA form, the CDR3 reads TGTGCCAGTAGTATGGAAAGCAATCAGCCCCAGCATTTT.

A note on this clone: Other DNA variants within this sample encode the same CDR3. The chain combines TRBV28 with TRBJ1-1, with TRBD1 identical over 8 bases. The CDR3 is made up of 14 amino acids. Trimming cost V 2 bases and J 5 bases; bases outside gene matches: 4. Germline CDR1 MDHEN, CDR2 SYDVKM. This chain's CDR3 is CASSLGQGGTEAFF. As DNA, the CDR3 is TGTGCCAGCAGTTTAGGACAGGGTGGGACTGAAGCTTTCTTT. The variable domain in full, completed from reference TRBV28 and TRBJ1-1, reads DVKVTQSSRYLVKRTGEKVFLECVQDMDHENMFWYRQDPGLGLRLIYFSYDVKMKEKGDIPEGYSVSREKKERFSLILESASTNQTSMYLCASSLGQGGTEAFFGQGTRLTVV.

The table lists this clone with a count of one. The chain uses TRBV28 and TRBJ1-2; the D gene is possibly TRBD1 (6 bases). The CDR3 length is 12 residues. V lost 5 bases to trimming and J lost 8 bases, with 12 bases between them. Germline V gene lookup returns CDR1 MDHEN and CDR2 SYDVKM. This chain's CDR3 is CASSITGLGYTF. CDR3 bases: TGTGCCAGCAGTATAACAGGGCTCGGCTACACCTTC.